This is a list of T cell receptor beta chains from one sample in a study of post-analysis software for immune sequencing data. TCRdb processed the PCR reads anew with MiXCR; each CDR3 protein has one entry. The sample shows over 250,000 distinct CDR3 sequences, 30% to 45% of them seen only once. Sequenced sample: blood. Receptors originate from a girl under 18 with multiple sclerosis. The CDR3 runs from the conserved cysteine through the conserved F or W. The order of the fields is clone size, D gene, CDR3 length, J gene, V gene, CDR3 protein, CDR3 DNA. A D gene is named only where the DNA matches it firmly. Not every row has a clone size; where given, it reads once, few, many or a size class.

clone_size: few; d_call: TRBD1; cdr3_length: 17; j_call: TRBJ2-7; v_call: TRBV4-2; cdr3_aa: CASSQVLPRDRGDEQYF; cdr3_nt: TGTGCCAGCAGCCAAGTACTCCCACGGGACAGGGGTGACGAGCAGTACTTC
clone_size: .; d_call: TRBD2; cdr3_length: 18; j_call: TRBJ2-3; v_call: TRBV5-1; cdr3_aa: CASSLGASGSRSTDTQYF; cdr3_nt: TGCGCCAGCAGCTTGGGGGCTAGCGGGAGCCGGAGCACAGATACGCAGTATTTT
clone_size: .; d_call: .; cdr3_length: 14; j_call: TRBJ2-5; v_call: TRBV20-1; cdr3_aa: CSARDQTKRETQYF; cdr3_nt: TGCAGTGCTAGAGATCAAACCAAGCGGGAGACCCAGTACTTC
clone_size: many; d_call: .; cdr3_length: 12; j_call: TRBJ1-2; v_call: TRBV11-3; cdr3_aa: CASSPRKYGYTF; cdr3_nt: TGTGCCAGCAGCCCCCGAAAGTATGGCTACACCTTC
clone_size: .; d_call: .; cdr3_length: 14; j_call: TRBJ1-5; v_call: TRBV18; cdr3_aa: CASSQDGSNQPQHF; cdr3_nt: TGTGCCAGCTCCCAAGACGGTAGCAATCAGCCCCAGCATTTT
clone_size: .; d_call: .; cdr3_length: 11; j_call: TRBJ2-5; v_call: TRBV19; cdr3_aa: CASQDLETQYF; cdr3_nt: TGTGCCAGTCAGGACCTAGAGACCCAGTACTTC
clone_size: many; d_call: .; cdr3_length: 13; j_call: TRBJ1-1; v_call: TRBV6-1; cdr3_aa: CASNWGTNTEAFF; cdr3_nt: TGTGCCAGCAACTGGGGGACGAACACTGAAGCTTTCTTT
clone_size: .; d_call: .; cdr3_length: 13; j_call: TRBJ2-5; v_call: TRBV28; cdr3_aa: CASSLWGWETQYF; cdr3_nt: TGTGCCAGCAGTTTATGGGGTTGGGAGACCCAGTACTTC
clone_size: many; d_call: .; cdr3_length: 13; j_call: TRBJ2-3; v_call: TRBV5-1; cdr3_aa: CASSSLGTDTQYF; cdr3_nt: TGCGCCAGCAGCTCACTAGGCACAGATACGCAGTATTTT
clone_size: many; d_call: .; cdr3_length: 12; j_call: TRBJ1-1; v_call: TRBV28; cdr3_aa: CASSPSRTEAFF; cdr3_nt: TGTGCCAGCAGTCCAAGCCGCACTGAAGCTTTCTTT
clone_size: many; d_call: TRBD1; cdr3_length: 15; j_call: TRBJ1-5; v_call: TRBV3-1; cdr3_aa: CASSQTGGEGQPQHF; cdr3_nt: TGTGCCAGCAGCCAGACAGGGGGCGAGGGACAGCCCCAGCATTTT
clone_size: many; d_call: .; cdr3_length: 13; j_call: TRBJ2-7; v_call: TRBV7-8; cdr3_aa: CASSPGTVYEQYF; cdr3_nt: TGTGCCAGCAGCCCTGGGACGGTCTACGAGCAGTACTTC
clone_size: .; d_call: .; cdr3_length: 13; j_call: TRBJ1-1; v_call: TRBV30; cdr3_aa: CAWSVDKGTEAFF; cdr3_nt: TGTGCCTGGAGTGTAGACAAAGGCACTGAAGCTTTCTTT
clone_size: few; d_call: .; cdr3_length: 13; j_call: TRBJ1-4; v_call: TRBV20-1; cdr3_aa: CSAAGTGNEKLFF; cdr3_nt: TGCAGTGCCGCCGGGACTGGAAATGAAAAACTGTTTTTT
clone_size: many; d_call: .; cdr3_length: 11; j_call: TRBJ1-2; v_call: TRBV28; cdr3_aa: CASGAVYGYTF; cdr3_nt: TGTGCCAGTGGAGCAGTCTATGGCTACACCTTC
clone_size: .; d_call: .; cdr3_length: 16; j_call: TRBJ1-5; v_call: TRBV7-2; cdr3_aa: CASSLWGVDGNQPQHF; cdr3_nt: TGTGCCAGCAGCCTTTGGGGGGTTGATGGCAATCAGCCCCAGCATTTT
clone_size: many; d_call: .; cdr3_length: 13; j_call: TRBJ1-2; v_call: TRBV6-5; cdr3_aa: CASSNSGNYGYTF; cdr3_nt: TGTGCCAGCAGTAATTCGGGAAACTATGGCTACACCTTC
clone_size: .; d_call: TRBD1; cdr3_length: 17; j_call: TRBJ2-1; v_call: TRBV29-1; cdr3_aa: CSVGGTGSLAWYNEQFF; cdr3_nt: TGCAGCGTTGGAGGGACAGGGTCACTAGCGTGGTACAATGAGCAGTTCTTC
clone_size: .; d_call: .; cdr3_length: 14; j_call: TRBJ1-1; v_call: TRBV12-3/TRBV12-4; cdr3_aa: CASSLAGSNTEAFF; cdr3_nt: TGTGCCAGCAGTTTAGCCGGGTCGAACACTGAAGCTTTCTTT
clone_size: once; d_call: .; cdr3_length: 14; j_call: TRBJ2-7; v_call: TRBV20-1; cdr3_aa: CSAKSGQGNNEQYF; cdr3_nt: TGCAGTGCTAAGTCGGGGCAGGGGAACAATGAGCAGTACTTC
clone_size: many; d_call: TRBD1; cdr3_length: 18; j_call: TRBJ2-4; v_call: TRBV20-1; cdr3_aa: CSARNISKGQGDKNIQYF; cdr3_nt: TGCAGTGCTAGAAATATAAGTAAGGGACAGGGGGACAAAAACATTCAGTACTTC
clone_size: many; d_call: TRBD1; cdr3_length: 16; j_call: TRBJ1-1; v_call: TRBV20-1; cdr3_aa: CSARDSTGVRLTEAFF; cdr3_nt: TGCAGTGCTAGAGATAGTACAGGGGTTCGACTCACTGAAGCTTTCTTT
clone_size: .; d_call: TRBD2; cdr3_length: 19; j_call: TRBJ2-3; v_call: TRBV12-3/TRBV12-4; cdr3_aa: CASSSRGTSGRAWGDTQYF; cdr3_nt: TGTGCCAGCAGTTCCAGAGGGACTAGCGGGAGGGCCTGGGGAGATACGCAGTATTTT
clone_size: .; d_call: .; cdr3_length: 15; j_call: TRBJ2-5; v_call: TRBV2; cdr3_aa: CASSPMGGAGETQYF; cdr3_nt: TGTGCCAGCAGCCCCATGGGGGGGGCTGGAGAGACCCAGTACTTC
clone_size: many; d_call: TRBD1; cdr3_length: 13; j_call: TRBJ1-2; v_call: TRBV6-1; cdr3_aa: CASSDRTGYGYTF; cdr3_nt: TGTGCCAGCAGTGATCGGACAGGCTATGGCTACACCTTC
clone_size: many; d_call: .; cdr3_length: 15; j_call: TRBJ2-5; v_call: TRBV5-1; cdr3_aa: CASSLDLGLGETQYF; cdr3_nt: TGCGCCAGCAGCTTGGATTTGGGGCTTGGGGAGACCCAGTACTTC
clone_size: few; d_call: .; cdr3_length: 14; j_call: TRBJ1-1; v_call: TRBV12-3/TRBV12-4; cdr3_aa: CASSLPTVNTEAFF; cdr3_nt: TGTGCCAGCAGCCTACCCACCGTGAACACTGAAGCTTTCTTT
clone_size: .; d_call: .; cdr3_length: 16; j_call: TRBJ2-7; v_call: TRBV7-2; cdr3_aa: CASSSPASWAKNTQYF; cdr3_nt: TGTGCCAGCAGCTCCCCCGCTAGCTGGGCCAAAAACACTCAGTACTTC
clone_size: many; d_call: .; cdr3_length: 12; j_call: TRBJ2-1; v_call: TRBV5-1; cdr3_aa: CASSPEFNEQFF; cdr3_nt: TGCGCCAGCTCCCCGGAATTCAATGAACAGTTCTTC
clone_size: many; d_call: .; cdr3_length: 13; j_call: TRBJ2-7; v_call: TRBV6-6; cdr3_aa: CASSYAILYEQYF; cdr3_nt: TGTGCCAGCAGTTACGCAATTCTATACGAGCAGTACTTC
clone_size: many; d_call: .; cdr3_length: 18; j_call: TRBJ2-1; v_call: TRBV6-2/TRBV6-3; cdr3_aa: CASSSLPARQVRGNEQFF; cdr3_nt: TGTGCCAGCAGTTCCCTCCCTGCTAGGCAGGTAAGAGGCAATGAGCAGTTCTTC
clone_size: many; d_call: TRBD2; cdr3_length: 14; j_call: TRBJ2-1; v_call: TRBV6-6; cdr3_aa: CASHERGGLNEQFF; cdr3_nt: TGTGCCAGCCACGAGCGGGGGGGCCTTAATGAGCAGTTCTTC
clone_size: .; d_call: .; cdr3_length: 18; j_call: TRBJ1-2; v_call: TRBV27; cdr3_aa: CASSFAKKTGLAIRGYTF; cdr3_nt: TGTGCCAGCAGTTTTGCAAAAAAGACAGGACTTGCAATTCGAGGCTACACCTTC
clone_size: few; d_call: TRBD2; cdr3_length: 14; j_call: TRBJ2-7; v_call: TRBV5-5; cdr3_aa: CASSWDAGGYEQYF; cdr3_nt: TGTGCCAGCAGCTGGGACGCGGGAGGGTACGAGCAGTACTTC
clone_size: few; d_call: .; cdr3_length: 14; j_call: TRBJ1-2; v_call: TRBV6-5; cdr3_aa: CANSLTTTNYGYTF; cdr3_nt: TGTGCCAACAGTCTCACAACTACTAACTATGGCTACACCTTC
clone_size: many; d_call: TRBD2; cdr3_length: 16; j_call: TRBJ2-3; v_call: TRBV12-3/TRBV12-4; cdr3_aa: CASSPTSGGPTDTQYF; cdr3_nt: TGTGCCAGCAGCCCCACTAGCGGGGGACCCACAGATACGCAGTATTTT